This TCR beta chain was recovered during a study of blood T cell repertoires in COVID-19. Background on the study: Italy, Spain and the United States were the sources of the convalescent and acute COVID-19 samples. Sources were T cells, B-cell-depleted T cells, or PBMCs; the material itself was cDNA or gDNA.

Authors' data handling: Using reference gene primer amplification, nucleated cell counts were estimated. Only in-frame clones appear in the TCRdb table, and some are missing; sequencing was by immunoSEQ multiplex PCR. From that table come the V and J calls and clone size; the DNA was used to work out D and trimming. Altogether about 52,000 clones are present, more than 80% being singletons, with the ten largest covering around 17%. The CDR3 runs to 14 residues. Trimming removed 3 bases at V and 2 bases at J, with 10 bases between. Germline V CDR1 and CDR2: KGHSH, LQKENI. The sequenced material came from peripheral blood. This clonotype originated in a human donor in a cohort sampled during active COVID-19. This sequence joins TRBV18 and TRBJ2-5; weak D call: TRBD2 (5 bases). The chain's CDR3 is CASSPFRGQETQYF. CDR3 coding DNA: TGTGCCAGCTCACCTTTTCGAGGGCAAGAGACCCAGTACTTC.